The 25 T cell receptor beta chains given below trace back to one sample, sequenced in a study of blood T cell repertoires in COVID-19. Data came from immunoSEQ multiplex PCR; TCRdb stores just in-frame clones and leaves some out. The sample has 230,000 or so clones, 80% to 90% seen once; the top ten hold 3.5% to 5.5%. Sequencing was carried out using peripheral blood. All receptors derive from a middle-aged woman who had recovered from COVID-19.

The chain carries TRBV5-1 and TRBJ2-2, with 7 bases lining up with TRBD2. The CDR3 is 17 amino acids. V lost 0 bases and J lost 1; bases outside the gene matches: 6. Germline CDR1 and CDR2: SGHRS and YFSETQ. The CDR3 is CASSLDGGLGNTGELFF. The DNA of the CDR3 is TGCGCCAGCAGCTTGGACGGTGGACTAGGGAACACCGGGGAGCTGTTTTTT.

The chain joins TRBV3-1 (or the pseudogene TRBV3-2) to TRBJ2-2, with 7 positions matching TRBD2. J was trimmed by 9 bases and V by 3 bases; bases with no gene match: 4. Looked up from germline, CDR1 is LGHDT and CDR2 is YNNKEL (reference sequence). The CDR3 is made up of 13 amino acids. This CDR3 reads CASSHGGGRELFF. Written as DNA, the CDR3 is TGTGCCAGCAGCCACGGCGGGGGTAGGGAGCTGTTTTTT.

The rearrangement uses TRBV2 and TRBJ2-5; 7 bases align to TRBD2. V was clipped by 0 bases and J by 1 base; unmatched bases: 5. The CDR3 is 16 residues long. Germline V gene data show CDR1 as SNHLY and CDR2 as FYNNEI. CDR3: CASSEALRGTQETQYF. In DNA form, the CDR3 reads TGTGCCAGCAGTGAAGCGCTGCGGGGGACCCAAGAGACCCAGTACTTC.

This clone was detected a few times. The genes are TRBV5-4 and TRBJ2-5, with 13 bases lining up with TRBD2. The trim removed 4 bases at V and 4 bases at J, leaving 7 bases unmatched. Germline CDR1 reads SGHNT; CDR2 reads YYREEE (reference sequence). The length of the CDR3 is 16 residues. CDR3 region: CASSKTSGGPPETQYF. The DNA of the CDR3 is TGTGCCAGCAGCAAGACTAGCGGGGGGCCCCCAGAGACCCAGTACTTC.

V and J are TRBV6-2 or TRBV6-3 and TRBJ2-3; D possibly corresponds to TRBD2 (5 bases). The CDR3 consists of 13 residues. With 2 bases removed from V and 5 bases from J, the gap between germline ends came to 8 bases. Germline CDR1 and CDR2: MNHEY and SVGEGT. CDR3 sequence: CASSYDYQDTQYF. CDR3 sequence (DNA): TGTGCCAGCAGTTACGACTACCAAGATACGCAGTATTTT.

This clone was counted between two and nine times. This chain links TRBV9 with TRBJ1-1, with D possibly being TRBD1 (5 bases). The ends were cut back, 4 bases at V and 6 bases at J, with 16 bases in the middle. The germline gives CDR1 SGDLS, CDR2 YYNGEE. The CDR3 length is 14 residues. This CDR3 reads CASSPPVGAPEAFF. CDR3 coding DNA: TGTGCCAGCAGCCCCCCGGTAGGGGCCCCTGAAGCTTTCTTT.

The chain recombines TRBV24-1 with TRBJ1-2; tentatively, D is TRBD1 (5 bases). Trimming removed 3 bases at V and 11 bases at J, with 12 bases between. The CDR3 has 12 residues. Germline V gives CDR1 KGHDR, CDR2 SFDVKD. This CDR3 is CATSDPRQQYTF. The CDR3, as DNA: TGTGCCACCAGTGATCCAAGACAGCAATACACCTTC.

The chain employs TRBV7-2 and TRBJ2-3; 9 nucleotides align to TRBD2. Losses at the gene ends were 5 bases for V and 6 bases for J; bases not matched to a gene: 12. Germline CDR1 is SGHTA and CDR2 is FQGNSA. This CDR3 comprises 16 residues. CDR3: CASSMRLAVDSDTQYF. The CDR3 nucleotides are TGTGCCAGCAGCATGCGACTAGCGGTGGATTCCGATACGCAGTATTTT. Drawing the rest from reference TRBV7-2 and TRBJ2-3, the complete variable domain is GAGVSQSPSNKVTEKGKDVELRCDPISGHTALYWYRQSLGQGLEFLIYFQGNSAPDKSGLPSDRFSAERTGGSVSTLTIQRTQQEDSAVYLCASSMRLAVDSDTQYFGPGTRLTVL.

The gene calls are TRBV2 and TRBJ2-3, with 10 nucleotides matching TRBD2. CDR3 length equals 15 residues. The germline gives CDR1 SNHLY, CDR2 FYNNEI. The J segment lost 1 base and the V segment lost 7 bases, leaving 5 bases of the junction unmatched. The CDR3 loop reads CASNSGTSGTDTQYF. The CDR3 DNA sequence: TGTGCCAGCAATTCGGGGACTAGCGGCACAGATACGCAGTATTTT. Full variable domain (outside the CDR3, taken from reference TRBV2 and TRBJ2-3): EPEVTQTPSHQVTQMGQEVILRCVPISNHLYFYWYRQILGQKVEFLVSFYNNEISEKSEIFDDQFSVERPDGSNFTLKIRSTKLEDSAMYFCASNSGTSGTDTQYFGPGTRLTVL.

This clone was detected only a few times. The J gene is TRBJ2-2, the V gene TRBV7-8, with TRBD2 as a possible D gene (6 bases). V shed 6 bases and J shed 6 bases, with 17 bases lying between them. Germline V gene lookup returns CDR1 SGHVS and CDR2 FQNEAQ. The CDR3 totals 15 residues. CDR3: CASRLLAVGSGELFF. The CDR3 DNA reads as TGTGCCAGCAGGCTCTTAGCGGTCGGGTCCGGGGAGCTGTTTTTT.

The chain employs TRBV19 and TRBJ1-4, with D uncertain. Trimming removed 3 bases from V and 8 bases from J, with 13 bases in between. This CDR3 spans 14 amino acids. The germline V gene has CDR1 LNHDA and CDR2 SQIVND (reference sequence). The CDR3 DNA follows: TGTGCCAGTAGTATTAAGTCACAGTTAGAAAAACTGTTTTTT. It translates to CASSIKSQLEKLFF.

Here the CDR3 DNA reads TGTGCCAGCAGTGAACGTCCCAGGGCGATCCACGAGCAGTACTTC. It yields the protein CASSERPRAIHEQYF. The gene calls are TRBV6-1 and TRBJ2-7; D is perhaps TRBD1 (5 bases). Trimming stripped 2 bases from V and 5 bases from J, with 16 bases between. Germline lookup yields CDR1 MNHNS and CDR2 SASEGT. The CDR3 extends over 15 amino acids.

The chain recombines TRBV16 with TRBJ2-4, with TRBD2 as a possible D gene (6 bases). Per the germline V gene, CDR1 is KGHSY and CDR2 is FQNENV. V lost 0 bases to trimming and J lost 15 bases, with 15 bases between them. This CDR3 has 13 residues. The CDR3 reads CASSQSRDLGPYF. The CDR3 region has the DNA TGTGCCAGCAGCCAATCTAGGGACTTGGGCCCGTACTTC.

This clone was seen a single time. The chain has TRBV24-1 and TRBJ1-2, with D hard to call. Looked up from germline, CDR1 is KGHDR and CDR2 is SFDVKD. The CDR3 contains 14 residues. V dropped 2 bases and J dropped 8 bases, with 14 bases sitting between them. The CDR3 sequence: CATSDSGRVGGYTF. Here the CDR3 DNA reads TGTGCCACCAGTGATTCAGGCAGAGTCGGAGGCTACACCTTC.

This clone was seen only once. V usage is TRBV6-2 or TRBV6-3 and J usage is TRBJ2-1; maybe TRBD2 (5 bases). This CDR3 is 14 amino acids long. The V end lost 4 bases, the J end lost 6 bases, and 13 bases lay between the germline ends. Germline assignment: CDR1 MNHEY and CDR2 SVGEGT. CDR3 loop: CASSSGYSRNEQFF. In DNA form, the CDR3 reads TGTGCCAGCAGTTCGGGGTATTCGCGCAATGAGCAGTTCTTC.

The V and J genes are TRBV5-4 and TRBJ1-1, with D unresolved. The germline V gene has CDR1 SGHNT and CDR2 YYREEE (reference sequence). Trimming removed 1 base at V and 1 base at J, with 5 bases between. The CDR3 consists of 13 residues. The CDR3 DNA follows: TGTGCCAGCAGCTTGAGAGCGAACACTGAAGCTTTCTTT. Translation: CASSLRANTEAFF.

The chain links TRBV27 to TRBJ1-5; TRBD1 agrees at 7 bases. The germline V gene encodes CDR1 MNHEY and CDR2 SMNVEV (reference sequence). The CDR3 loop spans 14 amino acids. Trimming took 3 bases from V and 13 from J; bases not matched to a gene: 12. The CDR3 DNA follows: TGTGCCAGCAGTTTTGCGGGACAGATTACGCCTCAGCATTTT. Protein sequence: CASSFAGQITPQHF.

The genes are TRBV24-1 and TRBJ2-1, with 8 bases fitting TRBD2. Germline assignment: CDR1 KGHDR and CDR2 SFDVKD. After removal of 6 bases from V and 0 bases from J, the junction contained 6 bases not matched to a gene. The length of the CDR3 is 16 residues. CDR3 in DNA: TGTGCCACCAGTCTAGCGGGCGGAAGCTCCTACAATGAGCAGTTCTTC. It is translated as CATSLAGGSSYNEQFF.

V is TRBV6-5 and J is TRBJ1-1; D is uncertain. Germline values: CDR1 MNHEY, CDR2 SVGAGI. The CDR3 has 13 amino acids. V gave up 2 bases and J gave up 1 base, with 5 bases separating them. CDR3 residues: CASSYTRNTEAFF. The CDR3 nucleotides read TGTGCCAGCAGTTACACGAGGAACACTGAAGCTTTCTTT.

The chain couples TRBV6-5 to TRBJ1-4, with D perhaps matching TRBD1 (5 bases). V was shortened by 0 bases and J by 4 bases, with 12 bases between the two germline ends. This CDR3 contains 16 residues. The V gene's germline CDR1 is MNHEY and CDR2 SVGAGI. CDR3 DNA: TGTGCCAGCAGTTACTCTCCCCCAGGGTATAATGAAAAACTGTTTTTT. Protein: CASSYSPPGYNEKLFF.

The V call is TRBV5-6, the J call TRBJ1-3, with 8 bases lining up with TRBD1. V shed 0 bases, J shed 1 base, and the junction held 6 bases outside the gene matches. This CDR3 comprises 17 residues. Germline-derived CDR1 and CDR2 are SGHDT and YYEEEE. CDR3 sequence (DNA): TGTGCCAGCAGCTTGGGTCAGGGGGCGATTTCTGGAAACACCATATATTTT. Protein: CASSLGQGAISGNTIYF. Variable domain in full (rest from reference TRBV5-6 and TRBJ1-3): DAGVTQSPTHLIKTRGQQVTLRCSPKSGHDTVSWYQQALGQGPQFIFQYYEEEERQRGNFPDRFSGHQFPNYSSELNVNALLLGDSALYLCASSLGQGAISGNTIYFGEGSWLTVV.

This chain connects TRBV11-3 to TRBJ2-3; 9 nucleotides match TRBD1. CDR1 is SGHNT and CDR2 is YENEEA in the germline V gene. The CDR3 sequence is 15 residues long. Trimming took 1 base from V and 4 from J; bases not matched to a gene: 3. The CDR3: CASSLGDRVADTQYF. The CDR3 DNA is TGTGCCAGCAGCTTAGGGGACAGGGTGGCAGATACGCAGTATTTT.

V gene TRBV10-3 combines with J gene TRBJ2-1; D gene unclear. The CDR3 spans 11 residues. V lost 10 bases, J lost 6 bases, and 10 bases lay in between. The germline V gene encodes CDR1 ENHRY and CDR2 SYGVKD. The DNA of the CDR3 is TGTGCCACGGGTTTCGTCAATGAGCAGTTCTTC. Translation gives CATGFVNEQFF.

This chain's CDR3 is CAWNSPGGQSSPLHF. DNA for the CDR3: TGTGCCTGGAATTCACCGGGGGGCCAGTCATCACCCCTCCACTTT. The chain recombines TRBV30 with TRBJ1-6; possibly TRBD1 for D (6 bases). This CDR3 has 15 residues. Germline assignment: CDR1 GTSNPN and CDR2 SVGIG (reference sequence). V lost 4 bases and J 10 bases, leaving 20 bases between the germline ends.

The chain uses TRBV19 and TRBJ1-5; possible D gene TRBD1, 6 bases. CDR1 and CDR2 from the germline V gene are LNHDA and SQIVND (reference sequence). The CDR3 loop spans 15 amino acids. V gave up 3 bases and J gave up 3 bases, with 12 bases separating them. The CDR3 nucleotides are TGTGCCAGTAGTATGCTCGACAGGAACAATCAGCCCCAGCATTTT. Its protein is CASSMLDRNNQPQHF.